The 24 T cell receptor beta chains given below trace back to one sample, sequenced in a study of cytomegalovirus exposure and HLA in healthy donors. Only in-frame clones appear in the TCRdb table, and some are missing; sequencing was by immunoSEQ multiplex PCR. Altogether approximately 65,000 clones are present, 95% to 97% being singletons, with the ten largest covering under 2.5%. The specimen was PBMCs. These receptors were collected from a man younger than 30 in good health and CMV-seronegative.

In DNA, the CDR3 is TGTGCCAGCAGTCTCCCGGGGTACACTGAAGCTTTCTTT. It yields the protein CASSLPGYTEAFF. The chain has TRBV27 and TRBJ1-1, with D unclear. Trimming pared 5 bases from V and 3 bases from J, leaving 10 bases between. Germline CDR1 reads MNHEY; CDR2 reads SMNVEV (reference sequence). The CDR3 totals 13 residues.

The CDR3 protein is CASSIVGQGETNEKLFF. In nucleotides, the CDR3 is TGTGCCAGTAGTATCGTTGGACAGGGGGAAACTAATGAAAAACTGTTTTTT. The V call is TRBV19, the J call TRBJ1-4; 10 bases match TRBD1. From germline, CDR1 is LNHDA and CDR2 SQIVND (reference sequence). The CDR3 runs to 17 residues. V trimming: 3 bases; J trimming: 1 base; junction bases outside the gene matches: 5.

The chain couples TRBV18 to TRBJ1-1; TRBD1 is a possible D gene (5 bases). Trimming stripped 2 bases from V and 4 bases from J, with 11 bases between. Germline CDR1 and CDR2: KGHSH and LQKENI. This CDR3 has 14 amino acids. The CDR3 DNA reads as TGTGCCAGCTCACCAGCAGGGATAGGCACTGAAGCTTTCTTT. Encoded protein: CASSPAGIGTEAFF.

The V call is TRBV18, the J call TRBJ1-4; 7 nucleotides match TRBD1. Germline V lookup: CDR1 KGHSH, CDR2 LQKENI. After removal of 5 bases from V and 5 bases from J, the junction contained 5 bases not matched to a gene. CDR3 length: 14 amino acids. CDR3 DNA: TGTGCCAGCTCAGCTACAGGGGCCAATGAAAAACTGTTTTTT. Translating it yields CASSATGANEKLFF. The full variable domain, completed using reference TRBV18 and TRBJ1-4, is NAGVMQNPRHLVRRRGQEARLRCSPMKGHSHVYWYRQLPEEGLKFMVYLQKENIIDESGMPKERFSAEFPKEGPSILRIQQVVRGDSAAYFCASSATGANEKLFFGSGTQLSVL.

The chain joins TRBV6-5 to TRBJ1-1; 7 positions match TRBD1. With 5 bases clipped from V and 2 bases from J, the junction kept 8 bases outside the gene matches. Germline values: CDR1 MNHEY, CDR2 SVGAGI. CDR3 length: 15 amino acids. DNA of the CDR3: TGTGCCAGCAGTGACTGGGGACAGCTCAACACTGAAGCTTTCTTT. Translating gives CASSDWGQLNTEAFF.

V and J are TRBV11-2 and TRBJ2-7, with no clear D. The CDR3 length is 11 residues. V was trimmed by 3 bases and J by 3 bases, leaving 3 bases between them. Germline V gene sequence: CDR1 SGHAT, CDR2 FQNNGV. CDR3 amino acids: CASSFLYEQYF. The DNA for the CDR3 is TGTGCCAGCAGCTTTCTCTACGAGCAGTACTTC. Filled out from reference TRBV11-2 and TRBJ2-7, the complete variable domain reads EAGVAQSPRYKIIEKRQSVAFWCNPISGHATLYWYQQILGQGPKLLIQFQNNGVVDDSQLPKDRFSAERLKGVDSTLKIQPAKLEDSAVYLCASSFLYEQYFGPGTRLTVT.

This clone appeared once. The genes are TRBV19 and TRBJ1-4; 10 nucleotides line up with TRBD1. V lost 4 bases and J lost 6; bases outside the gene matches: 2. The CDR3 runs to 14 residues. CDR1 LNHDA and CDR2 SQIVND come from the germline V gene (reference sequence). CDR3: CASSRDRGDEKLFF. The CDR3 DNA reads TGTGCCAGTAGTAGGGACAGGGGCGATGAAAAACTGTTTTTT. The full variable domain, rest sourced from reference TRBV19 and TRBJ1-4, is DGGITQSPKYLFRKEGQNVTLSCEQNLNHDAMYWYRQDPGQGLRLIYYSQIVNDFQKGDIAEGYSVSREKKESFPLTVTSAQKNPTAFYLCASSRDRGDEKLFFGSGTQLSVL.

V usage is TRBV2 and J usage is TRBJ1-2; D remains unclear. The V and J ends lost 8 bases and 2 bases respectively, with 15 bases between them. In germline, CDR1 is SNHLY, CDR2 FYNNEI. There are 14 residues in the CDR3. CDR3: CASYAAVGNYGYTF. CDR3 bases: TGTGCCAGCTATGCGGCGGTCGGGAACTATGGCTACACCTTC.

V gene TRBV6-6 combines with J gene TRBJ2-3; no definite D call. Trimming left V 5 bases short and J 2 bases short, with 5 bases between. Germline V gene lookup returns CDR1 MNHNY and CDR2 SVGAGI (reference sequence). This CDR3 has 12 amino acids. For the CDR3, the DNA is TGTGCCAGCAGTCAGGACACAGATACGCAGTATTTT. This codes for CASSQDTDTQYF.

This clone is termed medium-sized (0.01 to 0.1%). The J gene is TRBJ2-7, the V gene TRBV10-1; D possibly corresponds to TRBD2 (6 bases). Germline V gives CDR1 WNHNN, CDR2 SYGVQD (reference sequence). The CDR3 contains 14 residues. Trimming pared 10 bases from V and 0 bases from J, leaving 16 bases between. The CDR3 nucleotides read TGCGCCACCTCCAGGGACTCAAGCTCCTACGAGCAGTACTTC. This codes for CATSRDSSSYEQYF.

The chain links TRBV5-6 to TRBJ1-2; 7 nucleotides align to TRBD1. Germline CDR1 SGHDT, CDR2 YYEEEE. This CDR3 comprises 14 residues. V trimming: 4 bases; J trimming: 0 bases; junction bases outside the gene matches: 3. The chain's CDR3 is CASSPTGPNYGYTF. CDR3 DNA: TGTGCCAGCAGCCCGACAGGGCCTAACTATGGCTACACCTTC.

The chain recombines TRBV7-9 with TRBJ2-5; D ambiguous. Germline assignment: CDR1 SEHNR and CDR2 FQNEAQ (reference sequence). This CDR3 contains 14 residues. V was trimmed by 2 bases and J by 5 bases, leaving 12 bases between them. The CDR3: CASSLIEASETQYF. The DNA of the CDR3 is TGTGCCAGCAGCTTAATTGAGGCTTCGGAGACCCAGTACTTC.

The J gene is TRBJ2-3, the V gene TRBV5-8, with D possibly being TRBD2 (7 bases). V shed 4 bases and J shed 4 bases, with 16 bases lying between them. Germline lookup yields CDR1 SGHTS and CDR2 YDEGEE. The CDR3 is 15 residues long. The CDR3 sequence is CASSPRGAMADTQYF. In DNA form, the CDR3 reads TGTGCCAGCAGCCCCCGGGGGGCGATGGCAGATACGCAGTATTTT.

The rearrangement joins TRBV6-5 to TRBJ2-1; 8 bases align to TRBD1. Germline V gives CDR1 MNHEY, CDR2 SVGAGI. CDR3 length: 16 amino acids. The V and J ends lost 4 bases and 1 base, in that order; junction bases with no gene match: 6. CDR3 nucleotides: TGTGCCAGCAGTTTGGACAGGGTAATGTCCTACAATGAGCAGTTCTTC. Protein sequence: CASSLDRVMSYNEQFF.

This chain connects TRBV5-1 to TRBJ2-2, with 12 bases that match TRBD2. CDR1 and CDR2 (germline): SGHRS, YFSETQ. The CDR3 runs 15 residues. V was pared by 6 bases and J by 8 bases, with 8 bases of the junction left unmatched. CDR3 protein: CASMELAGGRGELFF. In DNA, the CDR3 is TGCGCCAGCATGGAACTAGCGGGAGGACGGGGGGAGCTGTTTTTT.

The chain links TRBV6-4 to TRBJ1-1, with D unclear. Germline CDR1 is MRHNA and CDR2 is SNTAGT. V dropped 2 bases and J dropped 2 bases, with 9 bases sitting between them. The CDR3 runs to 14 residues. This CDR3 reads CASSDNGENTEAFF. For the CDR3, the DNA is TGTGCCAGCAGTGACAACGGGGAAAACACTGAAGCTTTCTTT.

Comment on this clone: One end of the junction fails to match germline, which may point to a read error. CDR3 coding DNA: TGCGTCAGCAGCCAAAAATCGATCGTACAGGGGTGGCTCACTGAAGCTTTCTTT. It encodes CVSSQKSIVQGWLTEAFF. V is TRBV4-1 and J is TRBJ1-1, with 7 bases that match TRBD1. This CDR3 is built from 18 residues. The germline V gene has CDR1 MGHRA and CDR2 YSYEKL.

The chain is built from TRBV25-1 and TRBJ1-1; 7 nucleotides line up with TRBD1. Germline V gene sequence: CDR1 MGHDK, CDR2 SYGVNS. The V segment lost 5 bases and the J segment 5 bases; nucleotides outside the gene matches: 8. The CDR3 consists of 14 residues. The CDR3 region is CASSQTGRWTEAFF. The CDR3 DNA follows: TGTGCCAGCAGTCAGACAGGGCGTTGGACTGAAGCTTTCTTT. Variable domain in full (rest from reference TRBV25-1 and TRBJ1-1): EADIYQTPRYLVIGTGKKITLECSQTMGHDKMYWYQQDPGMELHLIHYSYGVNSTEKGDLSSESTVSRIRTEHFPLTLESARPSHTSQYLCASSQTGRWTEAFFGQGTRLTVV.

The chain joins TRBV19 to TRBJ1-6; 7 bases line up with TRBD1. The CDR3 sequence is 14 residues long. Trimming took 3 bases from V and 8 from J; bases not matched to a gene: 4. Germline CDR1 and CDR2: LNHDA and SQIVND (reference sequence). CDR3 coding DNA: TGTGCCAGTAGTATGGGGCAGGGGGATTCACCCCTCCACTTT. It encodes CASSMGQGDSPLHF.

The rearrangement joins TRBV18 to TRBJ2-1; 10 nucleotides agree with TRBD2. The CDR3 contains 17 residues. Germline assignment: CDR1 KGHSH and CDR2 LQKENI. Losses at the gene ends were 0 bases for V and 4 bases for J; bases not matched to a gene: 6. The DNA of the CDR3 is TGTGCCAGCTCACCACCGGGGACACTAGCGGGGTACAATGAGCAGTTCTTC. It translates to CASSPPGTLAGYNEQFF. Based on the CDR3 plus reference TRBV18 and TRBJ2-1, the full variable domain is NAGVMQNPRHLVRRRGQEARLRCSPMKGHSHVYWYRQLPEEGLKFMVYLQKENIIDESGMPKERFSAEFPKEGPSILRIQQVVRGDSAAYFCASSPPGTLAGYNEQFFGPGTRLTVL.

CDR3 nucleotides: TGTGCCAGCAGCTTGGGGGGGAGAGTTTCTGAAGCTTTCTTT. It is translated as CASSLGGRVSEAFF. The rearrangement links TRBV7-9 to TRBJ1-1; perhaps TRBD1 as D (5 bases). CDR1 SEHNR and CDR2 FQNEAQ come from the germline V gene (reference sequence). Trimming removed 3 bases from V and 6 bases from J, with 14 bases in between. The CDR3 covers 14 residues.

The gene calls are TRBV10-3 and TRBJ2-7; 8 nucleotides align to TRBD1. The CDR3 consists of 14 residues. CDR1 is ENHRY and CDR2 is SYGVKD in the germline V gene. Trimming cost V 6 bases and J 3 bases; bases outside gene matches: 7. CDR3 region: CAISGTGGGYEQYF. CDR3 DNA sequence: TGTGCCATCAGCGGGACAGGAGGGGGCTACGAGCAGTACTTC.

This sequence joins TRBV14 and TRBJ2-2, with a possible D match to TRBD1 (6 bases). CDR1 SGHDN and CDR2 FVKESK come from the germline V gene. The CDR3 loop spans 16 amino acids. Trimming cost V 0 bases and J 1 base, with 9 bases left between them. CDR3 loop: CASSQDWDMNTGELFF. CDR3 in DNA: TGTGCCAGCAGCCAAGATTGGGACATGAACACCGGGGAGCTGTTTTTT.

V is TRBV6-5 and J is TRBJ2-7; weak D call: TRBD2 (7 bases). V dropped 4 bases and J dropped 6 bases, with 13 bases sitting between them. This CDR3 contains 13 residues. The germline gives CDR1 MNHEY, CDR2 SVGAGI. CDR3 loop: CASSFKGGGEQYF. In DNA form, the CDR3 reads TGTGCCAGCAGTTTCAAGGGGGGGGGCGAGCAGTACTTC.